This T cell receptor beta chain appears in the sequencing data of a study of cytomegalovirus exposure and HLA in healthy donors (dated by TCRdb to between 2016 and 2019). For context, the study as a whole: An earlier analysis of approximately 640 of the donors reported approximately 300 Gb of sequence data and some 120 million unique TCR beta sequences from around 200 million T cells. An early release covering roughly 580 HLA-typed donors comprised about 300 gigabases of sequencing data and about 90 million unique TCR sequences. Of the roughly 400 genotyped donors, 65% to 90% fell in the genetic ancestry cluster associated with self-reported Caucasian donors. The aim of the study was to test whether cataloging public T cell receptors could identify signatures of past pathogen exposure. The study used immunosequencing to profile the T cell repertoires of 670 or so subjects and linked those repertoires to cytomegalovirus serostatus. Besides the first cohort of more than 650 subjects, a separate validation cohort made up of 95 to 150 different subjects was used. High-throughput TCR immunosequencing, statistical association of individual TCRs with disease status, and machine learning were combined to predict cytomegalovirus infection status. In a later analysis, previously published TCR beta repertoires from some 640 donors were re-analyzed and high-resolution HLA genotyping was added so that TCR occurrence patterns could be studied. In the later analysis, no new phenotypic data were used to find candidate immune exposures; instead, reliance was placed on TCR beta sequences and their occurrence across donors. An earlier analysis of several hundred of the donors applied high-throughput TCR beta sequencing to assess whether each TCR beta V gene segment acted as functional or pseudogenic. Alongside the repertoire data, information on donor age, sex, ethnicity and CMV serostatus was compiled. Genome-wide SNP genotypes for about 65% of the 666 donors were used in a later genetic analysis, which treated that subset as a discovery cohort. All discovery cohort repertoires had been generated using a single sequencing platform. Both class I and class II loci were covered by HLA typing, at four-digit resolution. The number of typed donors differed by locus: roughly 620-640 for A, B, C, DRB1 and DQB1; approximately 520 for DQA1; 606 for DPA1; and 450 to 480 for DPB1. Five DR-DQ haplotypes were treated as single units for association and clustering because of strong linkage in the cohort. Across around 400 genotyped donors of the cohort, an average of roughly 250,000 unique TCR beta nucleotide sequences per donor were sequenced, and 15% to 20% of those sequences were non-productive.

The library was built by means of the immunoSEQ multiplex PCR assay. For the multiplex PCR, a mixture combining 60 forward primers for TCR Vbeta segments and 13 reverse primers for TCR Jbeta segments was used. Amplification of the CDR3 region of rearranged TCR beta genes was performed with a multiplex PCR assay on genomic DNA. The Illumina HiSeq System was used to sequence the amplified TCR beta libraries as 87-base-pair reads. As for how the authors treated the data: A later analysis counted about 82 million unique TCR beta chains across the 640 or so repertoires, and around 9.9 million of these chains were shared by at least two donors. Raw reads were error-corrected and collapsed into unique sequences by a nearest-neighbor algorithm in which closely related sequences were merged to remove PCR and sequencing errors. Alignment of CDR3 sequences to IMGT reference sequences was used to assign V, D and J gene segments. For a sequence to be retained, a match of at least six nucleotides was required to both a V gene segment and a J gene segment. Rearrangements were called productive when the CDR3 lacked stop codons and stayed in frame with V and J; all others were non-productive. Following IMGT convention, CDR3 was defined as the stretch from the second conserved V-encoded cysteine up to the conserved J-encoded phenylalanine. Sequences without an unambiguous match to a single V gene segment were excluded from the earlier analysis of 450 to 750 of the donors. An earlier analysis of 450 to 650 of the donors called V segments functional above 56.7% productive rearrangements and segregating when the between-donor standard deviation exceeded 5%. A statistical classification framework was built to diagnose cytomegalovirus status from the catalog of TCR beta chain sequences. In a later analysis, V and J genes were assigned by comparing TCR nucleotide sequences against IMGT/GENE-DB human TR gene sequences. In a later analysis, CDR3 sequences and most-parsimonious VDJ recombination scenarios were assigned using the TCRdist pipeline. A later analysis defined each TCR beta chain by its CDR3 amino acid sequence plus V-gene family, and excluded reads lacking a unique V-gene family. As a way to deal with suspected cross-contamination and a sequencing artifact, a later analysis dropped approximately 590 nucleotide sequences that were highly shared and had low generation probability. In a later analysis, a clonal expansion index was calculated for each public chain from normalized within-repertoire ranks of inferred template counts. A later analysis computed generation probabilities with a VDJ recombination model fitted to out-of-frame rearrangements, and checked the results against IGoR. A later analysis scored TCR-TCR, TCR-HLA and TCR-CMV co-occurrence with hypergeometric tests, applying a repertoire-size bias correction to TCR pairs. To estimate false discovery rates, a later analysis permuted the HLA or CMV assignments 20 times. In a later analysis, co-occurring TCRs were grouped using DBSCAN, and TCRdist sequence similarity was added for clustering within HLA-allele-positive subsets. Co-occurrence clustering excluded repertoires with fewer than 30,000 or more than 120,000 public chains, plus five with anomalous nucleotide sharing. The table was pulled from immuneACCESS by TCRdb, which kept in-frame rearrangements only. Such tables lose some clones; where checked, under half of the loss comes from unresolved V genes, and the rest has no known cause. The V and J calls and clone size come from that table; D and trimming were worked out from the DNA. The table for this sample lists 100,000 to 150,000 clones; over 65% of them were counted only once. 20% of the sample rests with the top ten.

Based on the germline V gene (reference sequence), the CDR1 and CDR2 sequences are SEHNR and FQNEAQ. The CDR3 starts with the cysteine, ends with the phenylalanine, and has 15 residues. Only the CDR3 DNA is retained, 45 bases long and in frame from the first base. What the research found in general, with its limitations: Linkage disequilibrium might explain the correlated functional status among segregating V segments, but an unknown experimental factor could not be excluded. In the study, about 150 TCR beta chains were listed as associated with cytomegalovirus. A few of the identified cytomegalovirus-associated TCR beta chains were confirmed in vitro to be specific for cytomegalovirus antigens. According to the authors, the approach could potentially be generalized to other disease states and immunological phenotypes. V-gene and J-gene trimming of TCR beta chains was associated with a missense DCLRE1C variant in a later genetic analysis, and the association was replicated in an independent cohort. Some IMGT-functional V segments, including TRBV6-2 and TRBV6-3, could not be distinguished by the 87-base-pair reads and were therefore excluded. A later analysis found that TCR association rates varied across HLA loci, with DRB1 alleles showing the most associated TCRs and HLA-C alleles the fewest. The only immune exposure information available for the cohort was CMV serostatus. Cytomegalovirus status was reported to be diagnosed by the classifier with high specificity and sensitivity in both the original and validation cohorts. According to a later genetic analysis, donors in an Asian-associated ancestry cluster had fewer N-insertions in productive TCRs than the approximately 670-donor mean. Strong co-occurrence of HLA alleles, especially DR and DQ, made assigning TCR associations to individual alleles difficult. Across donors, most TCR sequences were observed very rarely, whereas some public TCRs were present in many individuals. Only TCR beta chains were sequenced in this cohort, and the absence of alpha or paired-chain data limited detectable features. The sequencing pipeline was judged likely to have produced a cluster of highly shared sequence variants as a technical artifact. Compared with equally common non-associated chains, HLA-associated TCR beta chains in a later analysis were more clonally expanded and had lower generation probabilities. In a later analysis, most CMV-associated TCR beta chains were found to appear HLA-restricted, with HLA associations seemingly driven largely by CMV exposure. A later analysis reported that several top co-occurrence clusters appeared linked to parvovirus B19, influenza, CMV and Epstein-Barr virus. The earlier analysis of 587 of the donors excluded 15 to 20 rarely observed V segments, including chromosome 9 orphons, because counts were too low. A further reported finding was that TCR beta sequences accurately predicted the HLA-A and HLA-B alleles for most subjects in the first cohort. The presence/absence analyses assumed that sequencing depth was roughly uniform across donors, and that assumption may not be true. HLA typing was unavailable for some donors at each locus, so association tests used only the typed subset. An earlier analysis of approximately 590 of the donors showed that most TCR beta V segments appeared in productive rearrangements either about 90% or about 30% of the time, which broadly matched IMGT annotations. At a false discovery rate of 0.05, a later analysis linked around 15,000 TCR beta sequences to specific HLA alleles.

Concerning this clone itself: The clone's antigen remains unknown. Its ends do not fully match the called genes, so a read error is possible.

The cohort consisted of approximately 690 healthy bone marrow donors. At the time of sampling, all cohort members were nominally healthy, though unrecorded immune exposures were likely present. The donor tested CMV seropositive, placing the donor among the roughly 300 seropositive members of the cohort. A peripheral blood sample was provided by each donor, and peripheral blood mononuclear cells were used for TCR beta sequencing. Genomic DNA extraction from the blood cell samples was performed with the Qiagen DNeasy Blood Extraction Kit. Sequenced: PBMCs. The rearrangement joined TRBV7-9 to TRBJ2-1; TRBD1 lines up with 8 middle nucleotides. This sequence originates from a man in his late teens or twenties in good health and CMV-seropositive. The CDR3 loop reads CASNLSGQGTDEQFF. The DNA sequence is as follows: TGTGCCAGCAACTTATCAGGACAGGGAACGGATGAGCAGTTCTTC.